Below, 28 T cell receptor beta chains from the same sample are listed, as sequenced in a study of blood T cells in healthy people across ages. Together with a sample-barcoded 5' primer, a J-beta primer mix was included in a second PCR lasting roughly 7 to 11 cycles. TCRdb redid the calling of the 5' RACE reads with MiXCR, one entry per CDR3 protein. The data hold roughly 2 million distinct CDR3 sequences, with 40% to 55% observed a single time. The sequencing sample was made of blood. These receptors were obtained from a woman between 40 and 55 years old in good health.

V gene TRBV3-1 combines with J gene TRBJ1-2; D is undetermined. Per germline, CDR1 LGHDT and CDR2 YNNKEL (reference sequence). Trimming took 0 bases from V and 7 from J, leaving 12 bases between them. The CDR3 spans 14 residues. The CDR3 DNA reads TGTGCCAGCAGCCAAGACTGGGCGGACTCTGGCTACACCTTC. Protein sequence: CASSQDWADSGYTF.

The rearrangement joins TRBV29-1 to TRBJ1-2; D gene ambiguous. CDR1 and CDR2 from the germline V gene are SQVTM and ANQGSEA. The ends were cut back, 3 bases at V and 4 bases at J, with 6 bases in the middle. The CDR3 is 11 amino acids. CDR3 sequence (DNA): TGCAGCGTTGACCAATCCTATGGCTACACCTTC. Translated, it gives CSVDQSYGYTF.

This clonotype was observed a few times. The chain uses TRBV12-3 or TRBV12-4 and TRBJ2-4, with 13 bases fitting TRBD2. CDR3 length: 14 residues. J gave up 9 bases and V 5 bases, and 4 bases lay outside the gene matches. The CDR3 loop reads CASSPGLAGTIQYF. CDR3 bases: TGTGCCAGCAGTCCGGGACTAGCGGGAACCATTCAGTACTTC.

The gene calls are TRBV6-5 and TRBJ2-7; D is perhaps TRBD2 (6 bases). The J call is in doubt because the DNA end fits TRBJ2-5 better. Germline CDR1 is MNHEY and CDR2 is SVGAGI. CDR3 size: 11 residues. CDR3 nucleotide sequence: TGTGCCAGCACCGGCGGGGTGACCCAGTACTTC. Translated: CASTGGVTQYF.

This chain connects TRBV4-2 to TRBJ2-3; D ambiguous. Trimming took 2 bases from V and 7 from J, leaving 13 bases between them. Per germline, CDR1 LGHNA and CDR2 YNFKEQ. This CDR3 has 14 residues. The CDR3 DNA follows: TGTGCCAGCAGCCAACCCCTTAATACTTATACGCAGTATTTT. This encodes CASSQPLNTYTQYF.

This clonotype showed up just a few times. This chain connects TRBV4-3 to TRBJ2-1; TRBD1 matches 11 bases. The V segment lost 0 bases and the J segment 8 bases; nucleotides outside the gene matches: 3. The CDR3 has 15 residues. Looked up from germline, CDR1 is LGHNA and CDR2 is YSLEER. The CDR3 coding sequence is TGCGCCAGCAGCCAAGACCGGGGACAGGGGGATGAGCAGTTCTTC. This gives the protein CASSQDRGQGDEQFF.

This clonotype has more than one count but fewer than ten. As DNA, the CDR3 is TGTGCCAGCAGCTTAGAGAGGACTCCCTCGGAGACCCAGTACTTC. It specifies CASSLERTPSETQYF. V usage is TRBV7-2 and J usage is TRBJ2-5; D might be TRBD2 (5 bases). This CDR3 contains 15 residues. Between the trimmed V and J ends, which lost 1 base and 5 bases, there was a span of 14 bases. CDR1 and CDR2 from the germline V gene are SGHTA and FQGNSA.

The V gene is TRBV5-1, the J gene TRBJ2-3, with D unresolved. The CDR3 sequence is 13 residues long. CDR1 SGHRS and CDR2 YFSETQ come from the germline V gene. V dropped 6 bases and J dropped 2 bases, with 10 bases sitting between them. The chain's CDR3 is CASTPGDTDTQYF. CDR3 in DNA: TGCGCCAGCACCCCAGGAGACACAGATACGCAGTATTTT.

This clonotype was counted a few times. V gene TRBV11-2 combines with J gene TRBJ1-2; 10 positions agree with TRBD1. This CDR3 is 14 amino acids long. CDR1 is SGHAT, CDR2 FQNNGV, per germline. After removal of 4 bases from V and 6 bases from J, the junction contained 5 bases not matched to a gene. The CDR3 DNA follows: TGTGCCAGCAGCTATGGGACAGGGGACAATGGCTACACCTTC. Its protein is CASSYGTGDNGYTF.

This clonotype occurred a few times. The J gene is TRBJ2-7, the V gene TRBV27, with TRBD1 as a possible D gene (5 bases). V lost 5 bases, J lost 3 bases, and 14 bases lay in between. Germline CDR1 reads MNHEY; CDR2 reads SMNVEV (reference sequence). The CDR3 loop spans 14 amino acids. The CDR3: CASSVRSGNYEQYF. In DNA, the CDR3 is TGTGCCAGCAGTGTCCGATCAGGGAACTACGAGCAGTACTTC.

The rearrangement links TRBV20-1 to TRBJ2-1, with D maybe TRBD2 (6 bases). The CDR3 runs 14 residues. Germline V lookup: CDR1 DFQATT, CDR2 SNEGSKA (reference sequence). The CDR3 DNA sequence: TGCAGCAAAGAGGAGGCACGGGGACTCAATGAGCAGTTCTTC. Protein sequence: CSKEEARGLNEQFF.

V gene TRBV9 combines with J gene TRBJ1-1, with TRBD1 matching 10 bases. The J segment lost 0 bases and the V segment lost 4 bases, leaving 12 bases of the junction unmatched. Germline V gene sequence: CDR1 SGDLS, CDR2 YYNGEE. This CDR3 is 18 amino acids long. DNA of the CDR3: TGTGCCAGCAGCCCTCCGTCCCGGGACAGGGGAATGAACACTGAAGCTTTCTTT. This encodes CASSPPSRDRGMNTEAFF.

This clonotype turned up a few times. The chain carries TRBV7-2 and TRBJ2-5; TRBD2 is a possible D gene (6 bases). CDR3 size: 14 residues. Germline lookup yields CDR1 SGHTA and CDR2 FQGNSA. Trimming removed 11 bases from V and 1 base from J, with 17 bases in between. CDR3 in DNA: TGTGCCGTAGGATCGGGGACTCTCCAAGAGACCCAGTACTTC. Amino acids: CAVGSGTLQETQYF.

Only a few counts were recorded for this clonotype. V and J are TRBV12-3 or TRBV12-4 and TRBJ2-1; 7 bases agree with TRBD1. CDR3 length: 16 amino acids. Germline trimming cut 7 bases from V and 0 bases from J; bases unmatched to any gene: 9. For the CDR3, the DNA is TGTGCCAGCAACCGACAGGGTACCGGCTCCTACAATGAGCAGTTCTTC. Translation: CASNRQGTGSYNEQFF.

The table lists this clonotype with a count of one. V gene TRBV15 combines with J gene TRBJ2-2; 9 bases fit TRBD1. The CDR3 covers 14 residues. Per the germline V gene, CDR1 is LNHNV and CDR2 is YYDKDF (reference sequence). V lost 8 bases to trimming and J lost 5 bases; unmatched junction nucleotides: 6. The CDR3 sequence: CATAGQGGTGELFF. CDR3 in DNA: TGTGCCACCGCGGGACAGGGTGGGACCGGGGAGCTGTTTTTT.

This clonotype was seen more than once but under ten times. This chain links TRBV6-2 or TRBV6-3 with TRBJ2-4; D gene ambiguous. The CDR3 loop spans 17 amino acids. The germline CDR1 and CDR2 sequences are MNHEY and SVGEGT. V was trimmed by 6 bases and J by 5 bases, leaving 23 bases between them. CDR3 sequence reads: CASRLASAGPHQNIQYF. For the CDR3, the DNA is TGTGCCAGCAGACTGGCTTCGGCAGGCCCCCACCAAAACATTCAGTACTTC.

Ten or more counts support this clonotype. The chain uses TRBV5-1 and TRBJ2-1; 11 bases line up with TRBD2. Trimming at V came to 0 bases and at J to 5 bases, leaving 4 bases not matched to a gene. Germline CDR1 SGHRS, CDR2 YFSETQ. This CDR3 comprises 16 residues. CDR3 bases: TGCGCCAGCAGCTTGGGCCTAGCGGGGGGAAACAATGAGCAGTTCTTC. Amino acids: CASSLGLAGGNNEQFF.

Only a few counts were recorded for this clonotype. The CDR3 loop reads CASSLRGIGTSGQETQYF. The CDR3 DNA reads TGTGCCAGCAGCTTACGGGGGATCGGGACTAGCGGGCAAGAGACCCAGTACTTC. The rearrangement links TRBV7-6 to TRBJ2-5; TRBD2 matches 12 bases. The CDR3 loop spans 18 amino acids. Germline CDR1 SGHVS, CDR2 FNYEAQ. V was clipped by 2 bases and J by 2 bases; unmatched bases: 9.

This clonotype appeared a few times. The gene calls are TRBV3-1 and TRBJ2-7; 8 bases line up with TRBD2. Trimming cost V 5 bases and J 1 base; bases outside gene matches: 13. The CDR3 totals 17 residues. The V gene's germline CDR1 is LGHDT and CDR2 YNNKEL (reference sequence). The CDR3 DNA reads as TGTGCCAGCAGCAATGGATATAGCGGGGCCGGTTCCTACGAGCAGTACTTC. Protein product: CASSNGYSGAGSYEQYF.

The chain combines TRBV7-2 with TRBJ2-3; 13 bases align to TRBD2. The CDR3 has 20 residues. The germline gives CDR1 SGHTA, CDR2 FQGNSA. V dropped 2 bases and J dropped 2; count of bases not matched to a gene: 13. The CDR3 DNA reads TGTGCCAGCAGCTTAAATAGTCGGGGACTAGCGGGGAGATTCACAGATACGCAGTATTTT. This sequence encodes CASSLNSRGLAGRFTDTQYF.

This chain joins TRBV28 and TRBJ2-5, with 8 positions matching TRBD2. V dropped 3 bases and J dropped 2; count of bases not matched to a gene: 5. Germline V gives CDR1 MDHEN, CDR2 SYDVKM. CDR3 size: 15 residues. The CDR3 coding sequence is TGTGCCAGCAGTTTCGGGGGGGTCCAACAAGAGACCCAGTACTTC. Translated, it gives CASSFGGVQQETQYF.

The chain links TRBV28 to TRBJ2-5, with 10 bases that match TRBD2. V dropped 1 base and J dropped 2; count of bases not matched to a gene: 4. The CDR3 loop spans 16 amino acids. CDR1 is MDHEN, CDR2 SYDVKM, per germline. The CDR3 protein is CASSLLASGGQETQYF. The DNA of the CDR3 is TGTGCCAGCAGTTTATTGGCTAGCGGGGGACAAGAGACCCAGTACTTC.

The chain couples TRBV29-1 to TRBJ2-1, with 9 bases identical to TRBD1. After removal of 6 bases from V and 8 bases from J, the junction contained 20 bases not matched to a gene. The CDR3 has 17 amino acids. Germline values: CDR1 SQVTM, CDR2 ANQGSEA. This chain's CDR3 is CSVNPYRGRLPWDEQFF. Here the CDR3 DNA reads TGCAGCGTGAACCCCTACAGGGGGCGATTGCCCTGGGATGAGCAGTTCTTC.

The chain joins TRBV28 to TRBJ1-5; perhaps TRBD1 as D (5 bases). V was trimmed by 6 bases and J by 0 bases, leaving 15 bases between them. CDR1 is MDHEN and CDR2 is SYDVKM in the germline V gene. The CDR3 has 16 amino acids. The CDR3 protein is CASSEWGEDSNQPQHF. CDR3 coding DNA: TGTGCCAGCAGCGAGTGGGGGGAAGATAGCAATCAGCCCCAGCATTTT.

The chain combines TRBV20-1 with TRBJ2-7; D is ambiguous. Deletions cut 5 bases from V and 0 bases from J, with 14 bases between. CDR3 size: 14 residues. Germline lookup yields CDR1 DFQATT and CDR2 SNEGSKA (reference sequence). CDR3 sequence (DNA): TGCAGTGCTCCCGACACCCTGAGCTCCTACGAGCAGTACTTC. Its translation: CSAPDTLSSYEQYF.

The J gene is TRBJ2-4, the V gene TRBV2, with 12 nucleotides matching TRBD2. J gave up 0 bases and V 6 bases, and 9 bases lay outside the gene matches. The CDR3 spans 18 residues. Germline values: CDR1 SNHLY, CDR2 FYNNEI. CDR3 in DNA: TGTGCCAGCAGCGCGACTAGCGGGGGAACCCTAGCCAAAAACATTCAGTACTTC. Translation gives CASSATSGGTLAKNIQYF.

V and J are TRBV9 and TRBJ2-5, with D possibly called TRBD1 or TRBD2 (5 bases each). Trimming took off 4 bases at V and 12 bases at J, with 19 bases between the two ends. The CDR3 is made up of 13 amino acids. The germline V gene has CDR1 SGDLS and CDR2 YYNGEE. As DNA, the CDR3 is TGTGCCAGCAGCCCCGGGACGGACAACATGGAGTACTTC. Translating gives CASSPGTDNMEYF.

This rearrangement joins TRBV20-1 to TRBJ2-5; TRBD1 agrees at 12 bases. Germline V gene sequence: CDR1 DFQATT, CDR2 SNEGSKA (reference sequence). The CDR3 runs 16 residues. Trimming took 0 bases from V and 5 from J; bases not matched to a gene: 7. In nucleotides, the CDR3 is TGCAGTGCTAGAGATGAGGGACAGGGGGCCGGGGAGACCCAGTACTTC. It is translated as CSARDEGQGAGETQYF.